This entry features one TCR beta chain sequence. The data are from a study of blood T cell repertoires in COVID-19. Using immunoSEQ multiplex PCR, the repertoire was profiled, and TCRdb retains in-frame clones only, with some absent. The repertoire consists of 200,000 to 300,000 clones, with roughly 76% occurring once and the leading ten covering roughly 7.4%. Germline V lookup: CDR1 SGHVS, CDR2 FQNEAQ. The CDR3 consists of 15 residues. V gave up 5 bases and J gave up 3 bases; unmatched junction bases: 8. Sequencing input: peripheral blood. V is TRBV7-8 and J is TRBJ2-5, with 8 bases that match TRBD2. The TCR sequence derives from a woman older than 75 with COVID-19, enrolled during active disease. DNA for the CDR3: TGTGCCAGCAGCGGACGGGTGCGGGGGGAAGAGACCCAGTACTTC. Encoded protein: CASSGRVRGEETQYF.